These 5 T cell receptor beta chains were all obtained from the same sample, sequenced in a study of blood T cell repertoires in COVID-19. Libraries were prepared by immunoSEQ multiplex PCR; TCRdb keeps only in-frame clonotypes and omits some of them. The sample lists 130,000 to 150,000 clones; about 76% were seen once. Sequenced sample: peripheral blood. Source of these receptors: a man at least 80 years old with acute or convalescent COVID-19.

This clone was observed a handful of times. The genes are TRBV11-3 and TRBJ1-1, with D uncertain. This CDR3 has 13 residues. The V and J ends lost 5 bases and 0 bases respectively, with 7 bases between them. In germline, CDR1 is SGHNT, CDR2 YENEEA. In DNA, the CDR3 is TGTGCCAGCAGCCCCGGAGTGAACACTGAAGCTTTCTTT. It codes for CASSPGVNTEAFF.

This rearrangement joins TRBV25-1 to TRBJ1-5, with D possibly being TRBD1 (5 bases). The CDR3 spans 15 residues. Looked up from germline, CDR1 is MGHDK and CDR2 is SYGVNS. V lost 9 bases, J lost 4 bases, and 19 bases lay in between. The DNA for the CDR3 is TGTGCCAGGTTGATTTACAGGTCCCGTAATCAGCCCCAGCATTTT. Its protein is CARLIYRSRNQPQHF.

This sequence joins TRBV28 and TRBJ1-6; D not resolved. The CDR3 contains 12 residues. Trimming shortened V by 8 bases and J by 14 bases, and 16 bases separated the two germline ends. CDR1 and CDR2 from the germline V gene are MDHEN and SYDVKM. The CDR3 DNA reads as TGTGCCAGCGTTGAAGACGGCGGCACCCTCCACTTT. Its protein is CASVEDGGTLHF. Filled out from reference TRBV28 and TRBJ1-6, the complete variable domain reads DVKVTQSSRYLVKRTGEKVFLECVQDMDHENMFWYRQDPGLGLRLIYFSYDVKMKEKGDIPEGYSVSREKKERFSLILESASTNQTSMYLCASVEDGGTLHFGNGTRLTVT.

This clone has just one count. CDR3 residues: CASSLAGGLVVGKQFF. The CDR3 DNA sequence: TGCGCCAGCAGCTTAGCGGGGGGCCTTGTGGTAGGAAAGCAGTTCTTC. This sequence joins TRBV5-1 and TRBJ2-1; the match to TRBD2 covers 9 bases. Germline assignment: CDR1 SGHRS and CDR2 YFSETQ. The V and J ends lost 2 bases and 11 bases, in that order; junction bases with no gene match: 14. This CDR3 region has 16 residues.

J is TRBJ2-3 and V is TRBV3-1 (or the pseudogene TRBV3-2); D may be TRBD2 (6 bases). V was cut by 4 bases and J by 3 bases, with 8 bases left in between. Germline V CDR1 and CDR2: LGHDT, YNNKEL (reference sequence). This CDR3 spans 13 amino acids. The CDR3 spells CASSLGGTDTQYF. DNA of the CDR3: TGTGCCAGCAGCCTTGGGGGGACAGATACGCAGTATTTT.